Listed here are 32 T cell receptor beta chains from one sample, sequenced in a study of T cell repertoires in cytomegalovirus infection. TCRdb reprocessed the reads with MiXCR, giving one entry per CDR3 protein. The sample includes some 230,000 distinct CDR3 sequences, roughly 22% of them seen just once. Specimen: CD8+ T cells from PBMCs. The receptors were gathered from a human donor in good health (CMV status not recorded). Some clones in this sample may be carry-over from other donors' samples.

A few counts support this clonotype. For the CDR3, the DNA is TGTGCCAGCAGCTTAGTGACCTCCTCTCATGGCTACACCTTC. Protein sequence: CASSLVTSSHGYTF. The chain couples TRBV7-9 to TRBJ1-2, with no clear D. V lost 1 base and J 6 bases, leaving 12 bases between the germline ends. Germline values: CDR1 SEHNR, CDR2 FQNEAQ (reference sequence). The CDR3 extends over 14 amino acids.

The rearrangement uses TRBV14 and TRBJ2-1; 9 bases fit TRBD2. The germline V gene has CDR1 SGHDN and CDR2 FVKESK. The CDR3 extends over 13 amino acids. V was clipped by 3 bases and J by 9 bases; unmatched bases: 3. The CDR3: CASSQSTSGEQFF. The DNA of the CDR3 is TGTGCCAGCAGCCAGTCGACTAGCGGTGAGCAGTTCTTC. The entire variable domain, with the rest obtained from reference TRBV14 and TRBJ2-1, is as follows: EAGVTQFPSHSVIEKGQTVTLRCDPISGHDNLYWYRRVMGKEIKFLLHFVKESKQDESGMPNNRFLAERTGGTYSTLKVQPAELEDSGVYFCASSQSTSGEQFFGPGTRLTVL.

The chain couples TRBV19 to TRBJ1-3; possible D gene TRBD1, 5 bases. The CDR3 totals 15 residues. V shed 6 bases and J shed 3 bases, with 15 bases lying between them. The germline gives CDR1 LNHDA, CDR2 SQIVND (reference sequence). CDR3 region: CASRPGTRGGNTIYF. As DNA, the CDR3 is TGTGCCAGTAGGCCCGGGACCCGAGGTGGAAACACCATATATTTT.

This clonotype was counted at least ten times. This chain links TRBV7-2 with TRBJ2-7; D might be TRBD1 or TRBD2, each matching 5 bases. Deletions cut 5 bases from V and 6 bases from J, with 14 bases between. CDR1 SGHTA and CDR2 FQGNSA come from the germline V gene. This CDR3 comprises 13 residues. Here the CDR3 reads CASSRGQGIEQYF. The CDR3 region has the DNA TGTGCCAGCAGCCGCGGGCAGGGAATCGAGCAGTACTTC.

V gene TRBV7-6 combines with J gene TRBJ1-4, with D uncertain. CDR1 and CDR2 (germline): SGHVS, FNYEAQ. This CDR3 region has 14 residues. Trimming took 3 bases from V and 6 from J, leaving 11 bases between them. CDR3: CASSFPGSHEKLFF. In DNA, the CDR3 is TGTGCCAGCAGCTTCCCCGGGAGCCATGAAAAACTGTTTTTT.

This clonotype has ten or more counts. The chain is built from TRBV7-2 and TRBJ1-1, with 8 bases lining up with TRBD1. Trimming took 4 bases from V and 5 from J; bases not matched to a gene: 6. Germline V gene lookup returns CDR1 SGHTA and CDR2 FQGNSA. The CDR3 covers 14 residues. CDR3: CASSSNRGWTEAFF. CDR3 coding DNA: TGTGCCAGCAGCTCAAACAGGGGGTGGACTGAAGCTTTCTTT.

This clonotype has more than one count but fewer than ten. The chain links TRBV12-3 or TRBV12-4 to TRBJ2-7; D ambiguous. The CDR3 length is 12 residues. Deletions cut 2 bases from V and 3 bases from J, with 5 bases between. CDR3 bases: TGTGCCAGCAGTTTAATGGACTACGAGCAGTACTTC. The encoded protein is CASSLMDYEQYF.

This clonotype was recorded at least ten times. This chain uses TRBV5-6 with TRBJ1-4; no clear D. Germline CDR1 SGHDT, CDR2 YYEEEE. The CDR3 is made up of 14 amino acids. V lost 2 bases, J lost 12 bases, and 17 bases lay in between. The CDR3 region is CASSFRTDVGELFF. The CDR3 DNA reads TGTGCCAGCAGCTTCCGGACGGACGTTGGTGAACTGTTTTTT.

This clonotype was recorded a few times. The chain employs TRBV20-1 and TRBJ2-3; 8 bases match TRBD1. V dropped 6 bases and J dropped 4; count of bases not matched to a gene: 3. The CDR3 is 12 residues long. Germline CDR1 is DFQATT and CDR2 is SNEGSKA (reference sequence). The DNA for the CDR3 is TGCAGTGCAGGACAGGGCGCAGATACGCAGTATTTT. Encoded protein: CSAGQGADTQYF.

This clonotype was seen ten or more times. The CDR3 is CASSLGTGHQPQHF. The DNA for the CDR3 is TGTGCCAGCAGCTTAGGAACAGGACATCAGCCCCAGCATTTT. The chain employs TRBV7-6 and TRBJ1-5, with D tentatively TRBD1 (5 bases). Germline V gene data show CDR1 as SGHVS and CDR2 as FNYEAQ. The CDR3 is 14 residues long. Trimming took 1 base from V and 5 from J, leaving 9 bases between them.

Ten or more counts support this clonotype. The rearrangement uses TRBV20-1 and TRBJ2-1; 8 bases fit TRBD2. The V and J ends lost 8 bases and 7 bases, in that order; junction bases with no gene match: 13. Germline CDR1 is DFQATT and CDR2 is SNEGSKA (reference sequence). This CDR3 is 14 amino acids long. Here the CDR3 DNA reads TGCAGTACGGCTCTACGGGGGGGGCCGAATGAGCAGTTCTTC. Translation: CSTALRGGPNEQFF.

This clonotype was seen at least ten times. The chain links TRBV6-6 to TRBJ1-5; TRBD1 might be the D (5 bases). The germline V and J ends were trimmed by 4 bases and 3 bases, with 13 bases remaining between them. The CDR3 spans 15 residues. From germline, CDR1 is MNHNY and CDR2 SVGAGI (reference sequence). The CDR3 is CASSWLGRDNQPQHF. For the CDR3, the DNA is TGTGCCAGCAGTTGGTTGGGCAGGGACAATCAGCCCCAGCATTTT.

This rearrangement joins TRBV7-3 to TRBJ2-6; the match to TRBD1 covers 9 bases. Germline V gene sequence: CDR1 SGHTA, CDR2 FQGTGA. The CDR3 is 15 residues long. Trimming cost V 4 bases and J 6 bases; bases outside gene matches: 4. CDR3 sequence reads: CASSSGQGMANVLTF. The DNA for the CDR3 is TGTGCCAGCAGCTCCGGACAGGGGATGGCCAACGTCCTGACTTTC.

This chain's CDR3 is CASSEYRGEQYF. CDR3 bases: TGTGCCAGCAGTGAATATCGGGGGGAACAGTACTTC. The V call is TRBV25-1, the J call TRBJ2-7; 7 positions agree with TRBD2. The germline V gene encodes CDR1 MGHDK and CDR2 SYGVNS. V was clipped by 0 bases and J by 10 bases; unmatched bases: 3. The CDR3 consists of 12 residues.

This clonotype was seen repeatedly, ten times or more. V usage is TRBV28 and J usage is TRBJ2-7; 11 bases align to TRBD2. V lost 5 bases to trimming and J lost 3 bases; unmatched junction nucleotides: 12. Germline V CDR1 and CDR2: MDHEN, SYDVKM. This CDR3 region has 17 residues. The CDR3 sequence: CASSVAGGLFLDYEQYF. Here the CDR3 DNA reads TGTGCCAGCAGTGTAGCGGGGGGGCTGTTCTTAGACTACGAGCAGTACTTC.

The chain links TRBV12-3 or TRBV12-4 to TRBJ2-1; unclear D gene. The CDR3 length is 15 residues. V shed 5 bases and J shed 0 bases, with 11 bases lying between them. The DNA for the CDR3 is TGTGCCAGCAGTCTTCGGCGAAGCTCCTACAATGAGCAGTTCTTC. It is translated as CASSLRRSSYNEQFF.

This clonotype came up a few times. The J gene is TRBJ2-7, the V gene TRBV4-1, with D perhaps TRBD2 (6 bases). This CDR3 is built from 18 residues. V was shortened by 0 bases and J by 3 bases, with 21 bases between the two germline ends. CDR1 MGHRA and CDR2 YSYEKL come from the germline V gene. This CDR3 is CASSQDHSFGGTYYEQYF. CDR3 in DNA: TGCGCCAGCAGCCAAGATCACAGCTTCGGGGGAACCTACTACGAGCAGTACTTC.

This clonotype has ten or more counts. The rearrangement links TRBV7-6 to TRBJ2-3; 16 nucleotides line up with TRBD2. The trim removed 5 bases at V and 3 bases at J, leaving 14 bases unmatched. Germline V gene data show CDR1 as SGHVS and CDR2 as FNYEAQ. This CDR3 contains 20 residues. The CDR3 DNA sequence: TGTGCCAGCAGCCACGTCCCGGGACTAGCGGGGGGGCCTAGGACAGATACGCAGTATTTT. It specifies CASSHVPGLAGGPRTDTQYF.

Concerning this clonotype: This may stem from a read error, because a much larger clone lies one nucleotide away. J is TRBJ2-2 and V is TRBV7-4; D gene unclear. Germline V lookup: CDR1 SGHVT, CDR2 SQSDAQ. Trimming shortened V by 9 bases and J by 5 bases, and 13 bases separated the two germline ends. This CDR3 is 13 amino acids long. CDR3 bases: TGTGCCAGTGAGAGTTTGACTACCGGGGAGCTGTTTTTT. It specifies CASESLTTGELFF.

This clonotype was seen ten or more times. The chain recombines TRBV7-8 with TRBJ2-1; TRBD2 agrees at 12 bases. The CDR3 length is 18 residues. Trimming removed 0 bases from V and 4 bases from J; junction bases left unmatched: 7. The germline V gene has CDR1 SGHVS and CDR2 FQNEAQ. Written as DNA, the CDR3 is TGTGCCAGCAGCTTAGCAGGACTAGCGGGAACTAAGTACAATGAGCAGTTCTTC. This codes for CASSLAGLAGTKYNEQFF.

The V call is TRBV20-1, the J call TRBJ2-1; the D gene is possibly TRBD1 (6 bases). The germline CDR1 and CDR2 sequences are DFQATT and SNEGSKA (reference sequence). V was shortened by 0 bases and J by 6 bases, with 18 bases between the two germline ends. The CDR3 is made up of 16 amino acids. As DNA, the CDR3 is TGCAGTGCTAGAGAATCCGGGACAAACTCTGTCAATGAGCAGTTCTTC. Amino acids: CSARESGTNSVNEQFF.

This chain connects TRBV7-9 to TRBJ1-1; no clear D. Germline loops: CDR1 SEHNR, CDR2 FQNEAQ (reference sequence). There are 14 residues in the CDR3. Trimming removed 1 base from V and 7 bases from J, with 13 bases in between. The CDR3 protein is CASSLERARLEAFF. The CDR3 coding sequence is TGTGCCAGCAGCTTAGAGAGGGCCCGGCTTGAAGCTTTCTTT.

In this sample, this clonotype turned up a few times. This chain joins TRBV7-9 and TRBJ1-6; tentative D call: TRBD1 (6 bases). The CDR3 contains 15 residues. Trimming cost V 7 bases and J 2 bases, with 12 bases left between them. Germline V lookup: CDR1 SEHNR, CDR2 FQNEAQ (reference sequence). CDR3: CASNIQGPYNSPLHF. The CDR3, as DNA: TGTGCCAGCAACATACAGGGTCCCTATAATTCACCCCTCCACTTT.

This clonotype was found a few times. The J gene is TRBJ1-1, the V gene TRBV20-1, with D uncertain. The CDR3 loop spans 13 amino acids. Germline-derived CDR1 and CDR2 are DFQATT and SNEGSKA (reference sequence). V was cut by 3 bases and J by 0 bases, with 8 bases left in between. The CDR3 here is CSARSRMNTEAFF. The DNA of the CDR3 is TGCAGTGCTAGGTCCCGGATGAACACTGAAGCTTTCTTT.

In this sample, this clonotype turned up many times. The chain joins TRBV7-6 to TRBJ1-1; the D gene is possibly TRBD1 (5 bases). This CDR3 region has 13 residues. Per germline, CDR1 SGHVS and CDR2 FNYEAQ. Trimming left V 4 bases short and J 10 bases short, with 16 bases between. This CDR3 is CASSWSRGDVAFF. CDR3 DNA: TGTGCCAGCAGCTGGAGTAGGGGTGATGTAGCTTTCTTT.

This clonotype came up a few times. V gene TRBV6-2 or TRBV6-3 combines with J gene TRBJ2-1; TRBD2 agrees at 7 bases. This CDR3 region has 15 residues. After removal of 2 bases from V and 4 bases from J, the junction contained 5 bases not matched to a gene. The germline V gene has CDR1 MNHEY and CDR2 SVGEGT. CDR3 nucleotide sequence: TGTGCCAGCAGTTACACCCGGGGGGTATACAATGAGCAGTTCTTC. It is translated as CASSYTRGVYNEQFF.

CDR3 in amino acids: CSARLAAYNEQFF. CDR3 nucleotides: TGCAGTGCTAGACTAGCGGCTTACAATGAGCAGTTCTTC. The chain links TRBV20-1 to TRBJ2-1; 7 bases fit TRBD2. The CDR3 sequence is 13 residues long. V shed 2 bases and J 4 bases; nucleotides not matched to a gene: 2. From germline, CDR1 is DFQATT and CDR2 SNEGSKA (reference sequence).

The gene calls are TRBV3-1 and TRBJ1-1; TRBD1 aligns across 7 bases. Germline V CDR1 and CDR2: LGHDT, YNNKEL (reference sequence). Trimming took 3 bases from V and 1 from J; bases not matched to a gene: 5. This CDR3 is built from 15 residues. CDR3 bases: TGTGCCAGCAGCCACCGGGACAGTCGGAACACTGAAGCTTTCTTT. This sequence encodes CASSHRDSRNTEAFF.

As concerns this clonotype: This sequence may be a read error, since a much larger clone differs from it by one base. This sequence joins TRBV7-6 and TRBJ2-1; D may be TRBD1 or TRBD2 (5 bases each). Germline V gives CDR1 SGHVS, CDR2 FNYEAQ. The V end lost 8 bases, the J end lost 1 base, and 18 bases lay between the germline ends. There are 16 residues in the CDR3. For the CDR3, the DNA is TGTGCCAGCGGTTATCGAGCGAGGGGTTCCTACAATGAGCAGTTCTTC. Translation: CASGYRARGSYNEQFF.

This clonotype was seen ten or more times. This chain joins TRBV2 and TRBJ1-5, with D unresolved. The germline CDR1 and CDR2 sequences are SNHLY and FYNNEI. The CDR3 runs to 16 residues. V lost 3 bases, J lost 2 bases, and 14 bases lay in between. CDR3 sequence: CASSESWGGGNQPQHF. CDR3 DNA sequence: TGTGCCAGCAGTGAGAGTTGGGGAGGAGGCAATCAGCCCCAGCATTTT. The variable domain in full, with the rest retrieved from reference TRBV2 and TRBJ1-5, is EPEVTQTPSHQVTQMGQEVILRCVPISNHLYFYWYRQILGQKVEFLVSFYNNEISEKSEIFDDQFSVERPDGSNFTLKIRSTKLEDSAMYFCASSESWGGGNQPQHFGDGTRLSIL.

The J gene is TRBJ2-7, the V gene TRBV20-1; the match to TRBD1 covers 8 bases. The germline CDR1 and CDR2 sequences are DFQATT and SNEGSKA (reference sequence). Trimming took 3 bases from V and 2 from J; bases not matched to a gene: 6. The CDR3 is 14 residues long. In DNA, the CDR3 is TGCAGTGCTAGCACTCCACAGGGGGCCTACGAGCAGTACTTC. Protein sequence: CSASTPQGAYEQYF.

V usage is TRBV6-1 and J usage is TRBJ2-3; possibly TRBD1 or TRBD2 for D (5 bases each). V was clipped by 4 bases and J by 4 bases, with 15 bases between them. The CDR3 has 15 amino acids. Per germline, CDR1 MNHNS and CDR2 SASEGT. CDR3 sequence reads: CASSALGRESDTQYF. The DNA for the CDR3 is TGTGCCAGCAGTGCGCTGGGCAGGGAGTCAGATACGCAGTATTTT.